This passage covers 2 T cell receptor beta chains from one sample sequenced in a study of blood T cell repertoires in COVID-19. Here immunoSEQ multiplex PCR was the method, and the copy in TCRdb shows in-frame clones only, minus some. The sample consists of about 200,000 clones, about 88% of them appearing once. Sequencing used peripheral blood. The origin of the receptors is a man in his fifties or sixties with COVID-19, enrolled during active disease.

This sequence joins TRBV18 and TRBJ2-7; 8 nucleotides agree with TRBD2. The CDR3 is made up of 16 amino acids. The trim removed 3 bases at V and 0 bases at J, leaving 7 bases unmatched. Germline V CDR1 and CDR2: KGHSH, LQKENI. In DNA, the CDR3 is TGTGCCAGCTCACCCCCAAGAGCGGGAGTCTCCTACGAGCAGTACTTC. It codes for CASSPPRAGVSYEQYF. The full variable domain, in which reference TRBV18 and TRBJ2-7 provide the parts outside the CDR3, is NAGVMQNPRHLVRRRGQEARLRCSPMKGHSHVYWYRQLPEEGLKFMVYLQKENIIDESGMPKERFSAEFPKEGPSILRIQQVVRGDSAAYFCASSPPRAGVSYEQYFGPGTRLTVT.

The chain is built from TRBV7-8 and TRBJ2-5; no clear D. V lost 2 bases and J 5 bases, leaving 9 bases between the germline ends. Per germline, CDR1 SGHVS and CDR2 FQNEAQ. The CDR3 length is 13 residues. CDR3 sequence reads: CASSLQVMETQYF. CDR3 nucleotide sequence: TGTGCCAGCAGCTTACAGGTTATGGAGACCCAGTACTTC.